These 25 T cell receptor beta chains share one sample of origin, sequenced in a study of control samples from healthy donors and cancer patients. Assay: immunoSEQ multiplex PCR; the TCRdb copy retains only in-frame clones and omits some. The profile covers fewer than 200,000 clones, with 95% to 96% appearing a single time and over 0.9% taken by the ten largest. Material for sequencing was blood. The receptors derive from a woman aged 25-40 years in good health.

V gene TRBV6-5 combines with J gene TRBJ2-2; 8 bases match TRBD2. Unmatched junction bases numbered 6, after V lost 6 bases and J lost 3 bases. CDR1 MNHEY and CDR2 SVGAGI come from the germline V gene. CDR3 size: 15 residues. CDR3 protein: CASSGRGGDTGELFF. In nucleotides, the CDR3 is TGTGCCAGCAGCGGGAGGGGGGGGGACACCGGGGAGCTGTTTTTT.

The chain couples TRBV5-1 to TRBJ2-1; 10 positions match TRBD1. Germline V gives CDR1 SGHRS, CDR2 YFSETQ. This CDR3 contains 15 residues. V lost 3 bases to trimming and J lost 7 bases; unmatched junction nucleotides: 7. CDR3: CASSYRDRGRNEQFF. Here the CDR3 DNA reads TGCGCCAGCAGCTACCGGGACAGGGGACGGAATGAGCAGTTCTTC.

This clone was seen just once. The rearrangement links TRBV27 to TRBJ2-3; 12 bases line up with TRBD2. The CDR3 is made up of 19 amino acids. With V trimmed by 6 bases and J by 3 bases, 16 bases remained unmatched. Germline V gene sequence: CDR1 MNHEY, CDR2 SMNVEV (reference sequence). The CDR3: CASSTGQARLAGVTDTQYF. The DNA of the CDR3 is TGTGCCAGCAGCACGGGACAGGCCAGACTAGCGGGAGTTACAGATACGCAGTATTTT.

This chain uses TRBV7-8 with TRBJ2-3; 11 bases fit TRBD2. With V trimmed by 5 bases and J by 1 base, 14 bases remained unmatched. The CDR3 has 19 residues. Germline CDR1 reads SGHVS; CDR2 reads FQNEAQ. The CDR3 coding sequence is TGTGCCAGCAGCCATATTCGACTAGCGGGATTAAGAGGCACAGATACGCAGTATTTT. Protein product: CASSHIRLAGLRGTDTQYF.

The rearrangement uses TRBV18 and TRBJ2-1; TRBD2 matches at 13 bases. Per germline, CDR1 KGHSH and CDR2 LQKENI. This CDR3 is 17 amino acids long. With 2 bases clipped from V and 6 bases from J, the junction kept 7 bases outside the gene matches. The CDR3 DNA follows: TGTGCCAGCTCACCAGGACTAGCGGGAGATGTCGTCAATGAGCAGTTCTTC. Translated: CASSPGLAGDVVNEQFF. Full variable domain (missing parts from reference TRBV18 and TRBJ2-1): NAGVMQNPRHLVRRRGQEARLRCSPMKGHSHVYWYRQLPEEGLKFMVYLQKENIIDESGMPKERFSAEFPKEGPSILRIQQVVRGDSAAYFCASSPGLAGDVVNEQFFGPGTRLTVL.

The chain combines TRBV28 with TRBJ1-2; D gene unclear. The germline V gene has CDR1 MDHEN and CDR2 SYDVKM. This CDR3 is built from 11 residues. Trimming pared 10 bases from V and 2 bases from J, leaving 8 bases between. CDR3 protein: CATQSNYGYTF. CDR3 coding DNA: TGTGCCACCCAATCCAACTATGGCTACACCTTC.

V and J are TRBV30 and TRBJ2-7; a possible D gene is TRBD2 (5 bases). V dropped 0 bases and J dropped 5 bases, with 8 bases sitting between them. CDR1 and CDR2 from the germline V gene are GTSNPN and SVGIG (reference sequence). The CDR3 has 12 amino acids. Here the CDR3 reads CAWSVAGDEQYF. DNA of the CDR3: TGTGCCTGGAGTGTGGCCGGGGACGAGCAGTACTTC.

The chain employs TRBV29-1 and TRBJ1-2; no reliable D call. In germline, CDR1 is SQVTM, CDR2 ANQGSEA. Trimming removed 5 bases at V and 5 bases at J, with 9 bases between. The CDR3 is made up of 11 amino acids. The CDR3 region is CSVRADYGYTF. The CDR3 bases are TGCAGCGTTCGGGCTGATTATGGCTACACCTTC.

The chain uses TRBV7-9 and TRBJ1-3, with D perhaps matching TRBD1 (6 bases). The V end was cut by 2 bases, the J end by 3 bases, with 11 bases between. Germline V gene data show CDR1 as SEHNR and CDR2 as FQNEAQ (reference sequence). This CDR3 contains 15 residues. CDR3 in DNA: TGTGCCAGCAGCTTACCGGGGGCAGTTGGAAACACCATATATTTT. Translated, it gives CASSLPGAVGNTIYF.

The chain combines TRBV19 with TRBJ1-5; D may be TRBD1 (5 bases). The germline gives CDR1 LNHDA, CDR2 SQIVND (reference sequence). Trimming took 5 bases from V and 3 from J, leaving 11 bases between them. This CDR3 spans 14 amino acids. CDR3 loop: CASSYGGTNQPQHF. The CDR3 DNA is TGTGCCAGTAGTTATGGGGGGACCAATCAGCCCCAGCATTTT.

This chain's CDR3 is CASTRGPGGADTQYF. The CDR3 DNA reads as TGTGCCAGTACCAGAGGTCCAGGGGGCGCAGATACGCAGTATTTT. The gene calls are TRBV19 and TRBJ2-3, with 8 positions matching TRBD1. Germline lookup yields CDR1 LNHDA and CDR2 SQIVND (reference sequence). After removal of 7 bases from V and 4 bases from J, the junction contained 10 bases not matched to a gene. This CDR3 comprises 15 residues. Variable domain in full (rest from reference TRBV19 and TRBJ2-3): DGGITQSPKYLFRKEGQNVTLSCEQNLNHDAMYWYRQDPGQGLRLIYYSQIVNDFQKGDIAEGYSVSREKKESFPLTVTSAQKNPTAFYLCASTRGPGGADTQYFGPGTRLTVL.

This chain uses TRBV28 with TRBJ1-2; possible D gene TRBD1, 5 bases. V was clipped by 3 bases and J by 8 bases, with 13 bases between them. Germline CDR1 and CDR2: MDHEN and SYDVKM. The CDR3 has 13 residues. CDR3 bases: TGTGCCAGCAGTTTTAGGGGTTTAGGCGGCTACACCTTC. This gives the protein CASSFRGLGGYTF.

This CDR3 reads CASSEAKGVETEAFF. In DNA form, the CDR3 reads TGCGCCAGCAGTGAGGCCAAGGGAGTAGAAACTGAAGCTTTCTTT. This chain joins TRBV10-2 and TRBJ1-1; no definite D call. Per the germline V gene, CDR1 is WSHSY and CDR2 is SAAADI. This CDR3 has 15 residues. Trimming cost V 2 bases and J 5 bases, with 15 bases left between them.

This chain uses TRBV5-1 with TRBJ2-1; 8 nucleotides align to TRBD2. Trimming cost V 2 bases and J 8 bases; bases outside gene matches: 6. This CDR3 comprises 14 residues. Germline assignment: CDR1 SGHRS and CDR2 YFSETQ. The CDR3 sequence is CASSLLAGRDEQFF. The CDR3, as DNA: TGCGCCAGCAGCTTATTAGCGGGAAGGGATGAGCAGTTCTTC.

This rearrangement joins TRBV5-1 to TRBJ1-1; no reliable D call. Germline-derived CDR1 and CDR2 are SGHRS and YFSETQ. V lost 0 bases and J lost 12, with 18 bases in between. CDR3 length: 14 amino acids. CDR3 DNA: TGCGCCAGCAGCTTGGAGGGTCCCAGGTTTGGTACTTTCTTT. The encoded protein is CASSLEGPRFGTFF.

The chain is built from TRBV18 and TRBJ2-3; the D call may be TRBD1 or TRBD2 (5 bases each). Germline V gives CDR1 KGHSH, CDR2 LQKENI. V lost 2 bases, J lost 6 bases, and 9 bases lay in between. The CDR3 is 13 amino acids. In DNA form, the CDR3 reads TGTGCCAGCTCACCAGGGGGTGCGGATACGCAGTATTTT. Protein: CASSPGGADTQYF.

The V gene is TRBV18, the J gene TRBJ2-2, with 8 positions matching TRBD1. There are 15 residues in the CDR3. CDR1 and CDR2 (germline): KGHSH, LQKENI. With V trimmed by 4 bases and J by 4 bases, 5 bases remained unmatched. CDR3 nucleotide sequence: TGTGCCAGCTCACTACAACAGGGGGGCACCGGGGAGCTGTTTTTT. The encoded protein is CASSLQQGGTGELFF.

This chain joins TRBV24-1 and TRBJ1-2; no definite D call. CDR3 size: 13 residues. Germline CDR1 KGHDR, CDR2 SFDVKD. Deletions cut 2 bases from V and 6 bases from J, with 9 bases between. The CDR3 loop reads CATSDSSWNGYTF. The CDR3 DNA reads as TGTGCCACCAGTGATTCCTCCTGGAATGGCTACACCTTC.

The chain is built from TRBV28 and TRBJ1-5, with D possibly being TRBD1 (5 bases). Trimming took off 8 bases at V and 9 bases at J, with 23 bases between the two ends. Germline-derived CDR1 and CDR2 are MDHEN and SYDVKM. The length of the CDR3 is 15 residues. Written as DNA, the CDR3 is TGTGCCAGCTGTCGCAGGGAGGATCTCTTTTGGCCCCAGCATTTT. Its translation: CASCRREDLFWPQHF.

The rearrangement links TRBV4-2 to TRBJ2-2; D is unclear. In germline, CDR1 is LGHNA, CDR2 YNFKEQ. V was pared by 5 bases and J by 6 bases, with 13 bases between. The CDR3 spans 14 residues. CDR3 sequence (DNA): TGTGCCAGCAGCATGGCGCAGGCCCCCGGGGAGCTGTTTTTT. Translating it yields CASSMAQAPGELFF.

This clone was seen just once. V usage is TRBV19 and J usage is TRBJ1-2; D is possibly TRBD1 (6 bases). The V gene lost 8 bases and the J gene lost 2 bases, with 9 bases spanning the gap. The CDR3 length is 12 residues. Germline CDR1 reads LNHDA; CDR2 reads SQIVND (reference sequence). The CDR3 DNA sequence: TGTGCCAGTGAGGACAGAAACTATGGCTACACCTTC. Translation gives CASEDRNYGYTF.

The chain uses TRBV30 and TRBJ2-3, with TRBD2 matching over 9 bases. The CDR3 spans 15 residues. J lost 1 base, V lost 3 bases, and 5 bases had no gene match. The germline V gene encodes CDR1 GTSNPN and CDR2 SVGIG (reference sequence). Here the CDR3 reads CAWSAGGEGTDTQYF. CDR3 nucleotides: TGTGCCTGGAGCGCGGGGGGGGAGGGCACAGATACGCAGTATTTT.

V usage is TRBV7-2 and J usage is TRBJ2-1; 7 nucleotides agree with TRBD2. V lost 2 bases and J lost 5; bases outside the gene matches: 3. CDR3 size: 14 residues. Germline V gene data show CDR1 as SGHTA and CDR2 as FQGNSA. CDR3 DNA sequence: TGTGCCAGCAGCTTAAGCGGGATGAACAATGAGCAGTTCTTC. Protein product: CASSLSGMNNEQFF.

A remark on this clone: The same CDR3 arises from other DNA sequences in this sample as well. The chain employs TRBV9 and TRBJ2-1, with 11 positions matching TRBD2. Germline CDR1 reads SGDLS; CDR2 reads YYNGEE. The CDR3 sequence is 15 residues long. V lost 3 bases, J lost 3 bases, and 2 bases stayed unmatched. CDR3 in amino acids: CASSALAGGYNEQFF. As DNA, the CDR3 is TGTGCCAGCAGCGCCCTAGCGGGAGGCTACAATGAGCAGTTCTTC.

The V and J genes are TRBV5-8 and TRBJ2-1, with 9 nucleotides matching TRBD2. CDR1 is SGHTS and CDR2 is YDEGEE in the germline V gene. The CDR3 totals 15 residues. Trimming at V came to 3 bases and at J to 3 bases, leaving 4 bases not matched to a gene. The CDR3 protein is CASSSLAGYYNEQFF. CDR3 DNA: TGTGCCAGCAGCTCCCTAGCGGGATACTACAATGAGCAGTTCTTC.